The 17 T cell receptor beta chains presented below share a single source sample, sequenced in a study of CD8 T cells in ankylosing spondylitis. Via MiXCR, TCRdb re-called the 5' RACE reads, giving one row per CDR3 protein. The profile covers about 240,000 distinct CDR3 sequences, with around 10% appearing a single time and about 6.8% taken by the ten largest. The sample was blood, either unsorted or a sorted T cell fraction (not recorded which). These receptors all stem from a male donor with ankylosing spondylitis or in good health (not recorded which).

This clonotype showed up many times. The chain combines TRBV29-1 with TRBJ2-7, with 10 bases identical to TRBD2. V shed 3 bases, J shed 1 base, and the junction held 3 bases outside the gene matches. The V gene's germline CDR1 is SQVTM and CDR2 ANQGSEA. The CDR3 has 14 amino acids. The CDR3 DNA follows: TGCAGCGTTGACCTAGCGGGGGATTCCTACGAGCAGTACTTC. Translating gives CSVDLAGDSYEQYF.

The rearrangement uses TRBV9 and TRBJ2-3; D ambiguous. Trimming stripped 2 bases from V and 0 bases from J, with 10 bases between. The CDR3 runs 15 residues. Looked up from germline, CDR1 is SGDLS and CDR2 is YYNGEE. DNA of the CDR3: TGTGCCAGCAGCGTGCTACTGGGTAGCACAGATACGCAGTATTTT. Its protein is CASSVLLGSTDTQYF.

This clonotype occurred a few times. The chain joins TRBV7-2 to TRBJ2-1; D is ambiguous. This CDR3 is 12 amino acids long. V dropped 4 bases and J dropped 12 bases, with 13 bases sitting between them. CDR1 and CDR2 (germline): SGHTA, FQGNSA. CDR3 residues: CASSSTTAGQFF. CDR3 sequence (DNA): TGTGCCAGCAGCTCTACTACGGCCGGGCAGTTCTTC. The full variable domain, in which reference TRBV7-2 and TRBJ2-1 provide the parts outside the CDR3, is GAGVSQSPSNKVTEKGKDVELRCDPISGHTALYWYRQSLGQGLEFLIYFQGNSAPDKSGLPSDRFSAERTGGSVSTLTIQRTQQEDSAVYLCASSSTTAGQFFGPGTRLTVL.

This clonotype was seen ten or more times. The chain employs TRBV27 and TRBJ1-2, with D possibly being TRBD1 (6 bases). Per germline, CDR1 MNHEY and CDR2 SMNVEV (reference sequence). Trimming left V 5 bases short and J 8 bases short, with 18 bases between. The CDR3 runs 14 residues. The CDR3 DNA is TGTGCCAGCAGTATACAGGGAGGATCGCAAGGCTACACCTTC. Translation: CASSIQGGSQGYTF.

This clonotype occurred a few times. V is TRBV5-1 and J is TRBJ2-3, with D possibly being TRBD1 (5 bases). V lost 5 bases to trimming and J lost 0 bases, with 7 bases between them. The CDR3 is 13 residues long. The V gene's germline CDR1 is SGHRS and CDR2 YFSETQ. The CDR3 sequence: CASRKGSTDTQYF. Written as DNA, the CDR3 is TGCGCCAGCAGAAAGGGGAGCACAGATACGCAGTATTTT.

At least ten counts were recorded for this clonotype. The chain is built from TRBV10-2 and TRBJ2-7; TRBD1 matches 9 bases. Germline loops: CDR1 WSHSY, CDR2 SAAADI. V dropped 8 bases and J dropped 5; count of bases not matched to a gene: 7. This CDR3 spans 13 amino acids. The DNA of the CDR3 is TGCGCCAGCTCGGGGACAGGGATCCACGAGCAGTACTTC. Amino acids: CASSGTGIHEQYF.

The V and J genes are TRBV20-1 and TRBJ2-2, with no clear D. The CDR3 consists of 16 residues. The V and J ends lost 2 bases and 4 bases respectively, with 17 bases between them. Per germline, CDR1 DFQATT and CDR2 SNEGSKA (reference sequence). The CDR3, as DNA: TGCAGTGCTAGACGCGATTTGACGATAGGCACCGGGGAGCTGTTTTTT. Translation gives CSARRDLTIGTGELFF.

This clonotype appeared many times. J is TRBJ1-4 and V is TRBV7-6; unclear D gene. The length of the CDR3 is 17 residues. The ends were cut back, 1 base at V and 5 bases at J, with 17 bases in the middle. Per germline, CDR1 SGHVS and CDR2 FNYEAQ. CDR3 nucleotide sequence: TGTGCCAGCAGCTTAGTGGTGGTCGAGGCGCGCAATGAAAAACTGTTTTTT. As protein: CASSLVVVEARNEKLFF.

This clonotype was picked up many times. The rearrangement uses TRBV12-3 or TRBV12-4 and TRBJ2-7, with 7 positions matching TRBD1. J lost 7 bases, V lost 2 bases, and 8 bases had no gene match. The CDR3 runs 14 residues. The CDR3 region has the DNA TGTGCCAGCAGTTTACCGGGACAGCCTAGGGAGCAGTACTTC. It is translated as CASSLPGQPREQYF.

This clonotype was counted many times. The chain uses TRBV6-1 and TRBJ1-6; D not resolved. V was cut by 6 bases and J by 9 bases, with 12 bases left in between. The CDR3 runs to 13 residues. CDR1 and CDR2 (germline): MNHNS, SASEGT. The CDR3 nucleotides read TGTGCCAGCAGCCAACTGATAGGTTCACCCCTCCACTTT. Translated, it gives CASSQLIGSPLHF.

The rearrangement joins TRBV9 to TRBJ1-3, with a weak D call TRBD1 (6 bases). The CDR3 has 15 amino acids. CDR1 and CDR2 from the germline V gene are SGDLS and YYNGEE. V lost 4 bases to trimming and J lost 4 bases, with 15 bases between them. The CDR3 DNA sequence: TGTGCCAGCAGCCCAGGGGACTCGCGAGGAAACACCATATATTTT. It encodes CASSPGDSRGNTIYF. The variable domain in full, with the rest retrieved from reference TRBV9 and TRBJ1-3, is DSGVTQTPKHLITATGQRVTLRCSPRSGDLSVYWYQQSLDQGLQFLIQYYNGEERAKGNILERFSAQQFPDLHSELNLSSLELGDSALYFCASSPGDSRGNTIYFGEGSWLTVV.

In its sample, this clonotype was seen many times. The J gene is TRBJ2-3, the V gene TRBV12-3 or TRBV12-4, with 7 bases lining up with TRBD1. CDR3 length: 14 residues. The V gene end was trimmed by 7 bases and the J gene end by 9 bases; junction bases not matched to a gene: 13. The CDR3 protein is CASIGGTEQITQYF. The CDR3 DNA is TGTGCCAGCATCGGTGGGACAGAACAGATAACGCAGTATTTT.

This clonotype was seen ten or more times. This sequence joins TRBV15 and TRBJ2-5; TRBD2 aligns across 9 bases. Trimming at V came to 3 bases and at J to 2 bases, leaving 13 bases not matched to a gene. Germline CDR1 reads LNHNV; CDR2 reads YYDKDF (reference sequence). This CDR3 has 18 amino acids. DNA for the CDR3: TGTGCCACCAGCAGTCCCTCTGGACTAGCGTACGATCAAGAGACCCAGTACTTC. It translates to CATSSPSGLAYDQETQYF.

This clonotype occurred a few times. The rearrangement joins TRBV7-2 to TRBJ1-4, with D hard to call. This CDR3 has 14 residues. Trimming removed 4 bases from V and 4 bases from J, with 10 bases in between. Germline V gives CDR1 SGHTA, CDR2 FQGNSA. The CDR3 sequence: CASSWGMGNEKLFF. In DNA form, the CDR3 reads TGTGCCAGCAGCTGGGGAATGGGTAATGAAAAACTGTTTTTT. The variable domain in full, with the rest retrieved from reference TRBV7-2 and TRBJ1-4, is GAGVSQSPSNKVTEKGKDVELRCDPISGHTALYWYRQSLGQGLEFLIYFQGNSAPDKSGLPSDRFSAERTGGSVSTLTIQRTQQEDSAVYLCASSWGMGNEKLFFGSGTQLSVL.

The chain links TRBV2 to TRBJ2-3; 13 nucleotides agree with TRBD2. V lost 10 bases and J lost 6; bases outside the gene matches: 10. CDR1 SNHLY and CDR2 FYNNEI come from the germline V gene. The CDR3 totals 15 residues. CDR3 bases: TGTGCCAACGATAGGACTAGCGGGAGTAGCGATACGCAGTATTTT. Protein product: CANDRTSGSSDTQYF.

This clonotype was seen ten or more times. CDR3 nucleotides: TGCAGTGCTACGGACCGACTGCGCCAAGAGACCCAGTACTTC. The encoded protein is CSATDRLRQETQYF. This chain joins TRBV20-1 and TRBJ2-5, with D unresolved. V shed 4 bases and J shed 1 base, with 13 bases lying between them. From germline, CDR1 is DFQATT and CDR2 SNEGSKA (reference sequence). This CDR3 is built from 14 residues.

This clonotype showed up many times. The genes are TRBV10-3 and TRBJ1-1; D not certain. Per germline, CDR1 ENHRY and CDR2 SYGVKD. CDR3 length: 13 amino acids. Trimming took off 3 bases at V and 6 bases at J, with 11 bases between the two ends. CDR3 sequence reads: CAISDRMGAEAFF. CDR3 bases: TGTGCCATCAGTGATAGGATGGGCGCTGAAGCTTTCTTT.